Following are 27 T cell receptor beta chains from one sample sequenced in a study of control samples from healthy donors and cancer patients. Sequencing was performed with immunoSEQ multiplex PCR; in TCRdb, only in-frame clones are kept and a portion is missing. Of more than 45,000 clones in the sample, around 90% were seen once. Sequenced: PBMCs. The receptors derive from a man aged 25 to 40 with colorectal cancer.

The CDR3 sequence is CASRGDVETQYF. In DNA, the CDR3 is TGTGCCAGCAGAGGGGATGTGGAGACCCAGTACTTC. The V call is TRBV6-6, the J call TRBJ2-5; possibly TRBD1 for D (5 bases). The CDR3 loop spans 12 amino acids. Trimming shortened V by 6 bases and J by 5 bases, and 10 bases separated the two germline ends. Germline values: CDR1 MNHNY, CDR2 SVGAGI (reference sequence).

The J gene is TRBJ1-4, the V gene TRBV2; D is unclear. This CDR3 spans 15 amino acids. Looked up from germline, CDR1 is SNHLY and CDR2 is FYNNEI. Trimming left V 2 bases short and J 3 bases short, with 10 bases between. The CDR3 region is CASSEFRSSNEKLFF. In DNA, the CDR3 is TGTGCCAGCAGTGAATTTCGGAGCTCTAATGAAAAACTGTTTTTT.

This clone was counted once. The chain is built from TRBV19 and TRBJ1-1; D remains unclear. CDR3 length: 11 amino acids. Trimming shortened V by 3 bases and J by 9 bases, and 8 bases separated the two germline ends. Germline loops: CDR1 LNHDA, CDR2 SQIVND (reference sequence). CDR3 protein: CASSIWGKAFF. The CDR3, as DNA: TGTGCCAGTAGTATCTGGGGTAAAGCTTTCTTT.

The rearrangement links TRBV6-2 or TRBV6-3 to TRBJ1-4; D remains ambiguous. Germline CDR1 is MNHEY and CDR2 is SVGEGT. This CDR3 comprises 16 residues. V was trimmed by 6 bases and J by 7 bases, leaving 21 bases between them. DNA of the CDR3: TGTGCCAGCAGCCCCGCCGAGGAGGGTGTAAGTGAAAAACTGTTTTTT. Its translation is CASSPAEEGVSEKLFF.

The genes are TRBV6-5 and TRBJ1-4; TRBD1 matches at 7 bases. CDR1 and CDR2 (germline): MNHEY, SVGAGI. The trim removed 7 bases at V and 7 bases at J, leaving 12 bases unmatched. The CDR3 covers 15 residues. The CDR3 DNA is TGTGCCAGCACCCTCTCGACAGGGTCGGTTGAAAAACTGTTTTTT. It specifies CASTLSTGSVEKLFF.

CDR3 protein: CASSQGLGDLTDTQYF. As DNA, the CDR3 is TGCGCCAGCAGCCAAGGTCTCGGGGACCTCACAGATACGCAGTATTTT. This chain connects TRBV4-3 to TRBJ2-3, with D tentatively TRBD1 or TRBD2 (5 bases each). Germline CDR1 LGHNA, CDR2 YSLEER. There are 16 residues in the CDR3. V lost 1 base, J lost 2 bases, and 13 bases lay in between.

CDR3 region: CASSEVAGLNTEAFF. In nucleotides, the CDR3 is TGTGCCAGCAGTGAAGTGGCGGGTTTGAACACTGAAGCTTTCTTT. This sequence joins TRBV2 and TRBJ1-1; D is ambiguous. Germline loops: CDR1 SNHLY, CDR2 FYNNEI. Trimming pared 1 base from V and 0 bases from J, leaving 9 bases between. This CDR3 has 15 amino acids.

J is TRBJ2-3 and V is TRBV6-1; TRBD1 aligns across 12 bases. V lost 2 bases to trimming and J lost 6 bases; unmatched junction nucleotides: 6. This CDR3 region has 16 residues. CDR1 and CDR2 (germline): MNHNS, SASEGT. The CDR3 reads CASSERDRGLSDTQYF. The CDR3 DNA sequence: TGTGCCAGCAGTGAAAGGGACAGGGGGCTCTCGGATACGCAGTATTTT.

This clone was observed a handful of times. The rearrangement links TRBV19 to TRBJ1-2; D is perhaps TRBD1 (5 bases). Germline values: CDR1 LNHDA, CDR2 SQIVND (reference sequence). The CDR3 sequence is 14 residues long. Trimming pared 7 bases from V and 7 bases from J, leaving 19 bases between. The CDR3 is CASTRGLPNSGYTF. In DNA form, the CDR3 reads TGTGCCAGTACAAGGGGACTCCCGAACAGTGGCTACACCTTC.

The chain is built from TRBV30 and TRBJ2-3; 10 nucleotides match TRBD2. The V and J ends lost 2 bases and 3 bases, in that order; junction bases with no gene match: 8. CDR1 is GTSNPN, CDR2 SVGIG, per germline (reference sequence). The CDR3 is 16 amino acids. In DNA, the CDR3 is TGTGCCTGGAGTATAATAGCGGGGGGAGGGACAGATACGCAGTATTTT. Its translation is CAWSIIAGGGTDTQYF.

A few counts support this clone. The chain combines TRBV19 with TRBJ1-1; unclear D gene. CDR3 length: 15 residues. Deletions cut 2 bases from V and 0 bases from J, with 10 bases between. Per the germline V gene, CDR1 is LNHDA and CDR2 is SQIVND (reference sequence). The CDR3 DNA sequence: TGTGCCAGTAGTATACAAGGCAGGCTGAACACTGAAGCTTTCTTT. Amino acid sequence: CASSIQGRLNTEAFF.

The chain carries TRBV6-2 or TRBV6-3 and TRBJ1-1, with D hard to call. The CDR3 length is 18 residues. The germline V and J ends were trimmed by 2 bases and 6 bases, with 25 bases remaining between them. Germline V gives CDR1 MNHEY, CDR2 SVGEGT. The DNA of the CDR3 is TGTGCCAGCAGTTACCCCCGAATGGACTCTCAAATCAGCGCTGAAGCTTTCTTT. Its protein is CASSYPRMDSQISAEAFF.

The rearrangement uses TRBV5-6 and TRBJ2-6, with unresolved D. Trimming left V 4 bases short and J 3 bases short, with 8 bases between. There are 14 residues in the CDR3. Germline CDR1 reads SGHDT; CDR2 reads YYEEEE. DNA of the CDR3: TGTGCCAGCAGCCGGACGGGTGGGGCCAACGTCCTGACTTTC. Protein sequence: CASSRTGGANVLTF.

This rearrangement joins TRBV11-2 to TRBJ2-7, with 7 bases matching TRBD1. The CDR3 covers 16 residues. V trimming: 3 bases; J trimming: 4 bases; junction bases outside the gene matches: 12. Germline CDR1 reads SGHAT; CDR2 reads FQNNGV. The CDR3, as DNA: TGTGCCAGCAGCTTGATGCAGACAGGGAACGGATACGAGCAGTACTTC. Protein sequence: CASSLMQTGNGYEQYF.

The rearrangement links TRBV4-1 to TRBJ2-3; perhaps D is TRBD1 or TRBD2 (5 bases each). This CDR3 is built from 18 residues. The germline V and J ends were trimmed by 1 base and 3 bases, with 20 bases remaining between them. Germline loops: CDR1 MGHRA, CDR2 YSYEKL. CDR3 nucleotides: TGCGCCAGCAGCCAAGGGGGCAGGGACCCACATTGGACAGATACGCAGTATTTT. The encoded protein is CASSQGGRDPHWTDTQYF.

The V call is TRBV6-5, the J call TRBJ1-3, with D possibly matching TRBD1 (5 bases). Per the germline V gene, CDR1 is MNHEY and CDR2 is SVGAGI. V was pared by 6 bases and J by 0 bases, with 12 bases between. This CDR3 is 15 amino acids long. The CDR3 coding sequence is TGTGCCAGCAGGCCCGGACATAGCTCTGGAAACACCATATATTTT. It codes for CASRPGHSSGNTIYF.

CDR3 sequence (DNA): TGTGCCAGCAGTTACCGGGACAGGGTCTATGGCTACACCTTC. Translated: CASSYRDRVYGYTF. The chain links TRBV6-5 to TRBJ1-2; 9 positions match TRBD1. Per germline, CDR1 MNHEY and CDR2 SVGAGI. The CDR3 runs 14 residues. Trimming took 2 bases from V and 4 from J; bases not matched to a gene: 2.

The chain carries TRBV7-9 and TRBJ2-1; 8 positions agree with TRBD2. With 2 bases clipped from V and 2 bases from J, the junction kept 2 bases outside the gene matches. The CDR3 sequence is 15 residues long. Germline V CDR1 and CDR2: SEHNR, FQNEAQ (reference sequence). CDR3 sequence reads: CASSLSGGPYNEQFF. CDR3 bases: TGTGCCAGCAGCTTAAGCGGGGGCCCCTACAATGAGCAGTTCTTC.

The chain combines TRBV6-5 with TRBJ2-1; either TRBD1 or TRBD2 may fit D (5 bases each). Trimming cost V 7 bases and J 2 bases, with 15 bases left between them. Germline values: CDR1 MNHEY, CDR2 SVGAGI. This CDR3 is 15 amino acids long. CDR3 bases: TGTGCCAGCACCACTCGGGACCAACCCTACAATGAGCAGTTCTTC. Translation gives CASTTRDQPYNEQFF.

The V gene is TRBV6-5, the J gene TRBJ1-1; D not resolved. CDR1 and CDR2 (germline): MNHEY, SVGAGI. The CDR3 is 12 amino acids. V gave up 6 bases and J gave up 7 bases, with 12 bases separating them. The chain's CDR3 is CASSLPDFEAFF. In DNA, the CDR3 is TGTGCCAGCAGCCTTCCAGACTTTGAAGCTTTCTTT.

The chain has TRBV6-5 and TRBJ1-1, with unresolved D. Germline V gives CDR1 MNHEY, CDR2 SVGAGI. V gave up 7 bases and J gave up 2 bases, with 14 bases separating them. The CDR3 spans 14 residues. The CDR3 protein is CASMERTLNTEAFF. The CDR3 region has the DNA TGTGCCAGCATGGAGAGAACCTTAAACACTGAAGCTTTCTTT.

The genes are TRBV19 and TRBJ2-6; tentative D call: TRBD1 (5 bases). V was shortened by 5 bases and J by 4 bases, with 12 bases between the two germline ends. CDR1 is LNHDA and CDR2 is SQIVND in the germline V gene (reference sequence). The CDR3 extends over 15 amino acids. As DNA, the CDR3 is TGTGCCAGTAGTTTAGGGGCGGACGGGGCCAACGTCCTGACTTTC. Amino acids: CASSLGADGANVLTF. Looking up the rest from reference TRBV19 and TRBJ2-6 gives the full variable domain: DGGITQSPKYLFRKEGQNVTLSCEQNLNHDAMYWYRQDPGQGLRLIYYSQIVNDFQKGDIAEGYSVSREKKESFPLTVTSAQKNPTAFYLCASSLGADGANVLTFGAGSRLTVL.

The chain uses TRBV7-2 and TRBJ1-5; TRBD1 matches at 9 bases. The CDR3 length is 16 residues. With V trimmed by 5 bases and J by 1 base, 6 bases remained unmatched. Germline CDR1 SGHTA, CDR2 FQGNSA. The CDR3 reads CASSLRTGESNQPQHF. The CDR3 nucleotides are TGTGCCAGCAGCCTCCGGACAGGGGAAAGCAATCAGCCCCAGCATTTT. The entire variable domain, with the rest obtained from reference TRBV7-2 and TRBJ1-5, is as follows: GAGVSQSPSNKVTEKGKDVELRCDPISGHTALYWYRQSLGQGLEFLIYFQGNSAPDKSGLPSDRFSAERTGGSVSTLTIQRTQQEDSAVYLCASSLRTGESNQPQHFGDGTRLSIL.

The V gene is TRBV14, the J gene TRBJ1-6, with D perhaps matching TRBD1 (6 bases). Trimming took 4 bases from V and 3 from J, leaving 10 bases between them. Germline CDR1 is SGHDN and CDR2 is FVKESK. This CDR3 has 15 amino acids. The CDR3 sequence is CASSLGRGYNSPLHF. The CDR3 region has the DNA TGTGCCAGCAGCCTCGGCAGGGGCTATAATTCACCCCTCCACTTT.

CDR3 sequence: CASSLRRRDTEAFF. The CDR3, as DNA: TGTGCCAGCAGTTTACGCCGCAGGGACACTGAAGCTTTCTTT. The chain uses TRBV6-5 and TRBJ1-1; perhaps TRBD1 as D (5 bases). The V gene lost 4 bases and the J gene lost 3 bases, with 12 bases spanning the gap. The CDR3 is 14 amino acids. Germline loops: CDR1 MNHEY, CDR2 SVGAGI.

The gene calls are TRBV4-1 and TRBJ2-3; D unresolved. CDR1 is MGHRA and CDR2 is YSYEKL in the germline V gene. This CDR3 region has 16 residues. V dropped 1 base and J dropped 0 bases, with 11 bases sitting between them. CDR3 sequence: CASSQANLISTDTQYF. Here the CDR3 DNA reads TGCGCCAGCAGCCAAGCGAACCTAATAAGCACAGATACGCAGTATTTT.

V and J are TRBV6-5 and TRBJ2-7, with TRBD2 identical over 7 bases. CDR3 length: 15 residues. With V trimmed by 0 bases and J by 8 bases, 10 bases remained unmatched. Germline-derived CDR1 and CDR2 are MNHEY and SVGAGI. The CDR3 here is CASSYSSGAGTKQYF. The CDR3 DNA is TGTGCCAGCAGTTACTCGTCCGGGGCGGGGACTAAGCAGTACTTC.